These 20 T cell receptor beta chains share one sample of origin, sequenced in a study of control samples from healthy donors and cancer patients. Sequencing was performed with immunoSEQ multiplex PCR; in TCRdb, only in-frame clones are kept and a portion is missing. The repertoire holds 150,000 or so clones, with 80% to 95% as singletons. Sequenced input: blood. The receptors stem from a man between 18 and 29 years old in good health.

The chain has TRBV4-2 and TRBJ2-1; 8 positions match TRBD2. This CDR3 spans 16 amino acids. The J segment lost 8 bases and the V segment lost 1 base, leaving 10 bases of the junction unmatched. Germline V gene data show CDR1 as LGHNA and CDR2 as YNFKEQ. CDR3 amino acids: CASSQGTSIPIDEQFF. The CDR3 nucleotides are TGTGCCAGCAGCCAAGGGACTAGCATTCCCATCGATGAGCAGTTCTTC.

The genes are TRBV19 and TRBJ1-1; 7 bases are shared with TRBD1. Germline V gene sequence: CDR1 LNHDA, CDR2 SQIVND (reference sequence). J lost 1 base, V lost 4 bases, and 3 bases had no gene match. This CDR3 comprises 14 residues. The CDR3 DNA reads TGTGCCAGTAGTACACAGGGGACGAACACTGAAGCTTTCTTT. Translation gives CASSTQGTNTEAFF.

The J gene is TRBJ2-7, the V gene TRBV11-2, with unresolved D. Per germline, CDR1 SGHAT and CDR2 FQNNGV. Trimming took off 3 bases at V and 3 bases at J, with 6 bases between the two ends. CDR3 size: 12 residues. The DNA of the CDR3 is TGTGCCAGCAGCTTCGAGTACTACGAGCAGTACTTC. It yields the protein CASSFEYYEQYF.

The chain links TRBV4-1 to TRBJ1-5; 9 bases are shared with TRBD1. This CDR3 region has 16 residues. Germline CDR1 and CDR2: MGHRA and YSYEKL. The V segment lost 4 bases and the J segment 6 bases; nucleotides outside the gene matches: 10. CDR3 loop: CASSPITGGWVQPQHF. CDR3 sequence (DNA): TGCGCCAGCAGCCCCATTACAGGGGGCTGGGTTCAGCCCCAGCATTTT.

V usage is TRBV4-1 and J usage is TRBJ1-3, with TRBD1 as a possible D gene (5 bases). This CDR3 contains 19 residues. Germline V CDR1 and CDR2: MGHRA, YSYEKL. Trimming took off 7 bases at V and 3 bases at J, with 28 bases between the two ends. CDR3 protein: CASTKDKQGEPQLGNTIYF. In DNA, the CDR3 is TGCGCCAGCACCAAGGATAAGCAGGGAGAGCCCCAACTTGGAAACACCATATATTTT.

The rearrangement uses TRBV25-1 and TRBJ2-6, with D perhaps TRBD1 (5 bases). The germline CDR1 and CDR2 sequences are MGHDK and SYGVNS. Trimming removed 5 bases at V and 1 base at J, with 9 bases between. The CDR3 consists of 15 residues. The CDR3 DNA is TGTGCCAGCAGTAGAAAGGGGTCTGGGGCCAACGTCCTGACTTTC. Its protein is CASSRKGSGANVLTF.

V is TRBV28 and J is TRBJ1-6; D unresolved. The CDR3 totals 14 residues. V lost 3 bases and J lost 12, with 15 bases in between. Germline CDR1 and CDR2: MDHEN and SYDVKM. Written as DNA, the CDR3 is TGTGCCAGCAGTTTCATCGGCGACCTTTTACCCCTCCACTTT. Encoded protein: CASSFIGDLLPLHF.

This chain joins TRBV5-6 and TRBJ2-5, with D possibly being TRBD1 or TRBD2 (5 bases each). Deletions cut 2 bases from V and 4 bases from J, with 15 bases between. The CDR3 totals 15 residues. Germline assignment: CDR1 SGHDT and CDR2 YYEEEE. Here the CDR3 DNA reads TGTGCCAGCAGCTTTGGATTGGGTGGGGGAGAGACCCAGTACTTC. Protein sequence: CASSFGLGGGETQYF.

CDR3 nucleotides: TGCGCCAGCAGCCAACTAGCCGGTGCTAGCACAGATACGCAGTATTTT. Translating it yields CASSQLAGASTDTQYF. The chain joins TRBV4-3 to TRBJ2-3; the D gene is possibly TRBD2 (5 bases). There are 16 residues in the CDR3. Germline values: CDR1 LGHNA, CDR2 YSLEER. With 2 bases removed from V and 0 bases from J, the gap between germline ends came to 12 bases.

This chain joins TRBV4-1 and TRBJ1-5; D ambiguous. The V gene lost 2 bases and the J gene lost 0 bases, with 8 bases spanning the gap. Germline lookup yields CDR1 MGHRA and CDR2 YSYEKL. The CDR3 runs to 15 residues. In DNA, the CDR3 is TGCGCCAGCAGCCAACGGTTAGATAGCAATCAGCCCCAGCATTTT. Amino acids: CASSQRLDSNQPQHF.

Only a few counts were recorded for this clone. The CDR3 nucleotides are TGTGCCAGCAGTTTTTCGGGAGGGCCGGAAGATACGCAGTATTTT. It translates to CASSFSGGPEDTQYF. This chain connects TRBV28 to TRBJ2-3, with 8 bases aligning to TRBD2. The CDR3 has 15 residues. V shed 3 bases, J shed 5 bases, and the junction held 7 bases outside the gene matches. Germline-derived CDR1 and CDR2 are MDHEN and SYDVKM.

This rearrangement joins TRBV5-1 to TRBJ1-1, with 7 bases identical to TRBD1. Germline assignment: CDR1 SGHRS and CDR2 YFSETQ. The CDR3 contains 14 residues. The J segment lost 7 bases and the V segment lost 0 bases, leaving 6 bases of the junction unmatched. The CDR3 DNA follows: TGCGCCAGCAGCTTGGACAGGGGAGCTGGTGAAGCTTTCTTT. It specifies CASSLDRGAGEAFF.

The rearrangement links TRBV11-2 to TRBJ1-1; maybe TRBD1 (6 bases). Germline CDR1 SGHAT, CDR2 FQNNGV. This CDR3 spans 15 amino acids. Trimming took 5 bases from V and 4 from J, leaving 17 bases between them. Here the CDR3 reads CASSPRGVLITEAFF. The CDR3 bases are TGTGCCAGCAGCCCGAGGGGGGTCTTAATCACTGAAGCTTTCTTT. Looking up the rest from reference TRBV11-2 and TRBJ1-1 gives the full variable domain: EAGVAQSPRYKIIEKRQSVAFWCNPISGHATLYWYQQILGQGPKLLIQFQNNGVVDDSQLPKDRFSAERLKGVDSTLKIQPAKLEDSAVYLCASSPRGVLITEAFFGQGTRLTVV.

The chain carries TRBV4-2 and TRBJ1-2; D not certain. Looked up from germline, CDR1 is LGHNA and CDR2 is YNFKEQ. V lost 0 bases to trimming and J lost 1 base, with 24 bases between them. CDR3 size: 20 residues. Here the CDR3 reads CASSQDAWRARTKNNYGYTF. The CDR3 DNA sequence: TGTGCCAGCAGCCAAGATGCGTGGAGGGCCCGGACCAAGAATAACTATGGCTACACCTTC.

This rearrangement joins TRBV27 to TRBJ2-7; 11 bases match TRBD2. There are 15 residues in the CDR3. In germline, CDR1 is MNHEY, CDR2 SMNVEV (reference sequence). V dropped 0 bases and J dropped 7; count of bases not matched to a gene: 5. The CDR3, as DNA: TGTGCCAGCAGTTTATCGACTAGCGGGGCTAGGGAGCAGTACTTC. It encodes CASSLSTSGAREQYF.

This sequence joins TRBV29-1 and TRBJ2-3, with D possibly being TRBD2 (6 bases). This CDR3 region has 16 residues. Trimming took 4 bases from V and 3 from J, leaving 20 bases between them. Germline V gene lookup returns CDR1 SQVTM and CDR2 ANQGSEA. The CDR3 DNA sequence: TGCAGCGTTGCGGGGGAGTCAGGCCACGGGACAGATACGCAGTATTTT. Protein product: CSVAGESGHGTDTQYF.

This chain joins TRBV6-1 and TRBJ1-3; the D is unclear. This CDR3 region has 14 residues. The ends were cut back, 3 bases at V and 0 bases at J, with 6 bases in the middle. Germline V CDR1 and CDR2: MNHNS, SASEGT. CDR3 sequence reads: CASSDGSSGNTIYF. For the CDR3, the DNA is TGTGCCAGCAGTGACGGGAGCTCTGGAAACACCATATATTTT.

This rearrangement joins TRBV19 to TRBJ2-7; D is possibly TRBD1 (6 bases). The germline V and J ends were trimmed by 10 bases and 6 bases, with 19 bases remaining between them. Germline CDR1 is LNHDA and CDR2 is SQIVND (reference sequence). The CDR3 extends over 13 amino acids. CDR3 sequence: CATGQQGLSEQYF. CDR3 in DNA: TGTGCCACAGGACAACAGGGCCTTAGCGAGCAGTACTTC. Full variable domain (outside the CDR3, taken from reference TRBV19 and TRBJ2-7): DGGITQSPKYLFRKEGQNVTLSCEQNLNHDAMYWYRQDPGQGLRLIYYSQIVNDFQKGDIAEGYSVSREKKESFPLTVTSAQKNPTAFYLCATGQQGLSEQYFGPGTRLTVT.

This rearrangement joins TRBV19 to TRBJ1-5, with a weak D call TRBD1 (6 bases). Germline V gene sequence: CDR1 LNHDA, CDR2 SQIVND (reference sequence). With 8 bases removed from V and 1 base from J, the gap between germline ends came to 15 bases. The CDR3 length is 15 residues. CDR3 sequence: CASRDRSTSNQPQHF. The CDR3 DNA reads TGTGCCAGTCGAGACAGGTCAACGAGCAATCAGCCCCAGCATTTT.

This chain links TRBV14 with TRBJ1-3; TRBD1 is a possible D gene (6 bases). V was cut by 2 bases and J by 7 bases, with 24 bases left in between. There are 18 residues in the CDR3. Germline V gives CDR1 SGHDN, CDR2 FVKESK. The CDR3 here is CASSQFSVTDRLRNTIYF. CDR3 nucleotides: TGTGCCAGCAGCCAATTTTCGGTGACGGACAGATTGAGGAACACCATATATTTT.